This T cell receptor (beta chain) was identified in a study of control samples from healthy donors and cancer patients. This clone was recorded once. This CDR3 has 16 amino acids. In germline, CDR1 is MGHRA, CDR2 YSYEKL. With 1 base removed from V and 4 bases from J, the gap between germline ends came to 16 bases. Sequencing was performed with immunoSEQ multiplex PCR; in TCRdb, only in-frame clones are kept and a portion is missing. The table shows over 120,000 clones, with about 90% occurring only once. The clonotype originates from a man aged 25 to 45 in good health. The specimen sequenced was blood. The rearrangement joins TRBV4-1 to TRBJ1-2; D is possibly TRBD1 (6 bases). The CDR3 DNA is TGCGCCAGCAGCCAAGTAAACACAGGGCGAAGCTATGGCTACACCTTC. Protein: CASSQVNTGRSYGYTF.